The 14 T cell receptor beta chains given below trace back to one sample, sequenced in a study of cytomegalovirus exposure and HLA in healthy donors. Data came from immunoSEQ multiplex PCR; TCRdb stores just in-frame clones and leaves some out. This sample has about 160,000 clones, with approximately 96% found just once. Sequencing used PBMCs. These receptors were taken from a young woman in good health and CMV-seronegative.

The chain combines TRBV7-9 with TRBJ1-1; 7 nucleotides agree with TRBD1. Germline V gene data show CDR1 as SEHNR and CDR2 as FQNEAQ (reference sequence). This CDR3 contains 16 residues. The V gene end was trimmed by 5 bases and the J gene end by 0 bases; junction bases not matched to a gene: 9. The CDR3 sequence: CASSPRSGTVNTEAFF. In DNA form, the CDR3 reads TGTGCCAGCAGCCCACGTTCCGGGACAGTGAACACTGAAGCTTTCTTT. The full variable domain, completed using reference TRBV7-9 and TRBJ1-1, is DTGVSQNPRHKITKRGQNVTFRCDPISEHNRLYWYRQTLGQGPEFLTYFQNEAQLEKSRLLSDRFSAERPKGSFSTLEIQRTEQGDSAMYLCASSPRSGTVNTEAFFGQGTRLTVV.

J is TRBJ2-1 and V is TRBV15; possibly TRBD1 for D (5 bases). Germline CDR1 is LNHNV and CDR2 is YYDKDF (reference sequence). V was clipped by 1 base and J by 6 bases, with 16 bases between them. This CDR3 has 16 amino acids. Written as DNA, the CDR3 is TGTGCCACCAGCAGAGGAGGTCAGGTGACAGTCAATGAGCAGTTCTTC. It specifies CATSRGGQVTVNEQFF.

CDR3: CASSQEGRTGMWYGYTF. The CDR3 DNA is TGCGCCAGCAGCCAAGAAGGAAGGACAGGGATGTGGTATGGCTACACCTTC. The chain couples TRBV4-1 to TRBJ1-2, with 8 bases aligning to TRBD1. The germline V gene encodes CDR1 MGHRA and CDR2 YSYEKL. V shed 0 bases and J 5 bases; nucleotides not matched to a gene: 11. The CDR3 spans 17 residues.

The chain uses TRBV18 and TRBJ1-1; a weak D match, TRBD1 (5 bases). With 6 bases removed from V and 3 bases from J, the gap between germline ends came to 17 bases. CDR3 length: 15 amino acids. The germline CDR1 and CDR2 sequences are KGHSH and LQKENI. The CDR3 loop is CASSPTLTQDTEAFF. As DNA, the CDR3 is TGTGCCAGCTCTCCGACGCTCACACAGGACACTGAAGCTTTCTTT.

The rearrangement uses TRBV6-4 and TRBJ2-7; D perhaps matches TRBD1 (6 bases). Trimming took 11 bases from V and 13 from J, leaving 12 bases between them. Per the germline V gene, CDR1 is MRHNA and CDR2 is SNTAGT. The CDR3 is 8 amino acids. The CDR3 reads CACRDNYF. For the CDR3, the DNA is TGTGCCTGCCGGGACAACTACTTC.

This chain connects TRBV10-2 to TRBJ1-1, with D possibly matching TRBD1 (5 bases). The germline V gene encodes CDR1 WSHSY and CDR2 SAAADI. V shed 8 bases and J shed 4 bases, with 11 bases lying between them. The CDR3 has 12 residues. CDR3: CASGRGPTEAFF. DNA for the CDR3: TGCGCCAGCGGGAGGGGTCCCACTGAAGCTTTCTTT.

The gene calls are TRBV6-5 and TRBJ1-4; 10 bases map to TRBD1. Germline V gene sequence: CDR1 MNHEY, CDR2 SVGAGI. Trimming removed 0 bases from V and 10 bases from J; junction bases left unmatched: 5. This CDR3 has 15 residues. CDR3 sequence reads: CASSYSERTGGKLFF. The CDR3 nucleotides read TGTGCCAGCAGTTACTCGGAAAGGACAGGGGGAAAACTGTTTTTT.

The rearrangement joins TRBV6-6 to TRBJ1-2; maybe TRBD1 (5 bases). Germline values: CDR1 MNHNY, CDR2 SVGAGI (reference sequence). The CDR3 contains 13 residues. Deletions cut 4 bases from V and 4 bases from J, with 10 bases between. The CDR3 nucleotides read TGTGCCAGCAGTTCCCAGGGTGGCTATGGCTACACCTTC. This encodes CASSSQGGYGYTF.

The CDR3, as DNA: TGTGCCAGCAGACACTCGGGAGATGGCTACACCTTC. This sequence encodes CASRHSGDGYTF. The chain joins TRBV6-1 to TRBJ1-2; D remains unclear. Trimming took 6 bases from V and 6 from J, leaving 11 bases between them. Germline CDR1 reads MNHNS; CDR2 reads SASEGT. The CDR3 is 12 residues long.

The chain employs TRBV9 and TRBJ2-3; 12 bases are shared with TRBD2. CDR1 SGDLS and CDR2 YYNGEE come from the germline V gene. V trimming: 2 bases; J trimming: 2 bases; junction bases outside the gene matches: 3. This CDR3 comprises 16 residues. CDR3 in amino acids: CASSVRLAGDTDTQYF. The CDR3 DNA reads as TGTGCCAGCAGCGTTAGACTAGCGGGGGACACAGATACGCAGTATTTT.

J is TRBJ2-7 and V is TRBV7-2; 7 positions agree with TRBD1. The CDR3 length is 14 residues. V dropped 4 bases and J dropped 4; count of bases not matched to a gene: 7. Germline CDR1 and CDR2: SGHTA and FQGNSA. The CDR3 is CASSSGTDIYEQYF. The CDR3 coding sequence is TGTGCCAGCAGCTCCGGGACAGATATTTACGAGCAGTACTTC.

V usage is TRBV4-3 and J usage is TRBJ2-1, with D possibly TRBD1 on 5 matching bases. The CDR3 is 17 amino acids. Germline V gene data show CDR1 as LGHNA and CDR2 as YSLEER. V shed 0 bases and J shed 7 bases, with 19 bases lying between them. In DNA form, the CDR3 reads TGCGCCAGCAGCCAAGAAGTGGGCAGGGCGCGCGAAAATGAGCAGTTCTTC. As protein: CASSQEVGRARENEQFF.

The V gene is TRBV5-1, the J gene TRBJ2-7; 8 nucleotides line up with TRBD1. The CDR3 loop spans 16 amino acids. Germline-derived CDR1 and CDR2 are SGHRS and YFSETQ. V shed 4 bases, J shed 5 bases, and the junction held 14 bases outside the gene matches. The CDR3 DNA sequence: TGCGCCAGCAGCCAAGTAACGGGACAGGCAGCTAACGAGCAGTACTTC. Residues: CASSQVTGQAANEQYF.

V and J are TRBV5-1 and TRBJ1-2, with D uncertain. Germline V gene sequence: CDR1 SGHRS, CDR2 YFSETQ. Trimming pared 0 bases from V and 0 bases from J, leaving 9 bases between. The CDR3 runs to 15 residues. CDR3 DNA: TGCGCCAGCAGCTTGGTGGCAGGTGCTAACTATGGCTACACCTTC. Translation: CASSLVAGANYGYTF.